This TCR beta chain was found in a study of cytomegalovirus exposure and HLA in healthy donors. Study conclusions and caveats: TCR beta chains numbering 164 were designated cytomegalovirus-associated.

Some clones are missing from TCRdb's copy, which holds only in-frame ones; the method was immunoSEQ multiplex PCR. The data show about 120,000 clones, with approximately 88% seen just once and about 6% held by the top ten. Details on this clone: Its antigen is still unknown.

This CDR3 has 15 amino acids. The V segment lost 5 bases and the J segment 4 bases; nucleotides outside the gene matches: 8. Germline CDR1 reads SGHNT; CDR2 reads YYREEE (reference sequence). This chain links TRBV5-4 with TRBJ2-2, with 7 bases matching TRBD1. Sequencing input: PBMCs. This clonotype was sampled from a woman in her late teens or twenties in good health and CMV-seropositive. CDR3 residues: CASRDFDRVTGELFF. The CDR3 region has the DNA TGTGCCAGCAGAGATTTCGACAGGGTCACCGGGGAGCTGTTTTTT.